These 14 T cell receptor beta chains share one sample of origin, sequenced in a study of blood T cell repertoires in COVID-19. Libraries were prepared by immunoSEQ multiplex PCR; TCRdb keeps only in-frame clonotypes and omits some of them. The sample holds roughly 230,000 clones, 89% seen once. What was sequenced was peripheral blood. These receptors were taken from a woman between 35 and 50 years old who had recovered from COVID-19.

The V gene is TRBV14, the J gene TRBJ1-1, with D maybe TRBD1 (6 bases). The germline V gene has CDR1 SGHDN and CDR2 FVKESK. Between the trimmed V and J ends, which lost 2 bases and 11 bases, there was a span of 15 bases. CDR3 size: 13 residues. The chain's CDR3 is CASSQLHREGAFF. The CDR3, as DNA: TGTGCCAGCAGCCAACTGCACAGGGAGGGGGCTTTCTTT.

V usage is TRBV14 and J usage is TRBJ2-5, with TRBD2 as a possible D gene (5 bases). Germline loops: CDR1 SGHDN, CDR2 FVKESK. The CDR3 runs to 16 residues. V was trimmed by 4 bases and J by 1 base, leaving 16 bases between them. The CDR3 protein is CASSPLAGSLQETQYF. In DNA form, the CDR3 reads TGTGCCAGCAGCCCTTTGGCTGGGAGTCTCCAAGAGACCCAGTACTTC.

The CDR3 here is CASSLSSGAQETQYF. DNA of the CDR3: TGTGCCAGCAGCTTATCTAGCGGGGCACAAGAGACCCAGTACTTC. The chain has TRBV7-3 and TRBJ2-5, with TRBD2 identical over 9 bases. The J segment lost 2 bases and the V segment lost 2 bases, leaving 3 bases of the junction unmatched. Germline CDR1 is SGHTA and CDR2 is FQGTGA. The CDR3 is 15 amino acids. The complete variable domain, with remaining parts taken from reference TRBV7-3 and TRBJ2-5, reads GAGVSQTPSNKVTEKGKYVELRCDPISGHTALYWYRQSLGQGPEFLIYFQGTGAADDSGLPNDRFFAVRPEGSVSTLKIQRTERGDSAVYLCASSLSSGAQETQYFGPGTRLLVL.

This clone has just one count. This sequence joins TRBV6-6 and TRBJ2-2; possible D gene TRBD2, 6 bases. V dropped 10 bases and J dropped 2 bases, with 14 bases sitting between them. Germline CDR1 and CDR2: MNHNY and SVGAGI (reference sequence). The CDR3 is 14 residues long. The CDR3 is CANPRRDNTGELFF. In DNA form, the CDR3 reads TGTGCCAACCCTCGGAGGGATAACACCGGGGAGCTGTTTTTT.

This clone was recorded only once. The CDR3 is CASSPGQGNYGYTF. The DNA of the CDR3 is TGTGCCAGCAGCCCAGGACAGGGAAACTATGGCTACACCTTC. V usage is TRBV3-1 (or the pseudogene TRBV3-2) and J usage is TRBJ1-2; TRBD1 aligns across 8 bases. The CDR3 has 14 amino acids. Trimming at V came to 4 bases and at J to 2 bases, leaving 3 bases not matched to a gene. Germline V gene data show CDR1 as LGHDT and CDR2 as YNNKEL (reference sequence).

CDR3 region: CASSKVRSSRANTEAFF. In DNA, the CDR3 is TGTGCCAGCAGCAAAGTCCGTAGTAGCAGGGCTAACACTGAAGCTTTCTTT. This chain links TRBV21-1 with TRBJ1-1; TRBD1, the D gene given by the table, was not confirmed from the DNA. TRBV21-1 is a documented pseudogene. The CDR3 extends over 17 amino acids.

This rearrangement joins TRBV24-1 to TRBJ2-7; 8 nucleotides align to TRBD1. CDR3 length: 17 residues. Germline V gives CDR1 KGHDR, CDR2 SFDVKD. Germline trimming cut 4 bases from V and 2 bases from J; bases unmatched to any gene: 12. This CDR3 is CATSDQPPDREAYEQYV. DNA of the CDR3: TGTGCCACCAGTGACCAACCTCCGGACAGGGAAGCCTACGAGCAGTACGTC.

A single count supports this clone. The V gene is TRBV5-6, the J gene TRBJ2-5; 9 nucleotides match TRBD2. CDR3 length: 15 residues. The trim removed 4 bases at V and 1 base at J, leaving 5 bases unmatched. Germline V lookup: CDR1 SGHDT, CDR2 YYEEEE. CDR3 sequence (DNA): TGTGCCAGCAGCCAACCGGGACTAGCCCAAGAGACCCAGTACTTC. Amino acid sequence: CASSQPGLAQETQYF.

The chain joins TRBV3-1 (or the pseudogene TRBV3-2) to TRBJ2-1; a weak D match, TRBD2 (5 bases). CDR1 LGHDT and CDR2 YNNKEL come from the germline V gene (reference sequence). CDR3 length equals 16 residues. Deletions cut 3 bases from V and 6 bases from J, with 18 bases between. For the CDR3, the DNA is TGTGCCAGCAGCCAGGGTATACGGGGTATGGGCAATGAGCAGTTCTTC. This translates into CASSQGIRGMGNEQFF.

The chain links TRBV29-1 to TRBJ2-1; TRBD2 matches 7 bases. The CDR3 is made up of 13 amino acids. The germline V gene has CDR1 SQVTM and CDR2 ANQGSEA. With V trimmed by 7 bases and J by 5 bases, 8 bases remained unmatched. CDR3 DNA sequence: TGCAGCGAGGCGGCTAGCGGCCACAATGAGCAGTTCTTC. Translating it yields CSEAASGHNEQFF.

V gene TRBV27 combines with J gene TRBJ1-6, with 7 bases fitting TRBD1. CDR1 and CDR2 (germline): MNHEY, SMNVEV (reference sequence). V dropped 6 bases and J dropped 13; count of bases not matched to a gene: 24. The CDR3 loop spans 18 amino acids. CDR3: CASSRTPRGSTEKRPLHF. CDR3 bases: TGTGCCAGCAGCCGCACCCCCAGGGGGTCCACCGAAAAACGCCCCCTCCACTTT.

This chain connects TRBV5-4 to TRBJ2-2; TRBD2 agrees at 11 bases. Unmatched junction bases numbered 3, after V lost 2 bases and J lost 3 bases. There are 16 residues in the CDR3. Looked up from germline, CDR1 is SGHNT and CDR2 is YYREEE (reference sequence). Written as DNA, the CDR3 is TGTGCCAGCAGCTTTAGCGGGAGGGCAGACACCGGGGAGCTGTTTTTT. Translating gives CASSFSGRADTGELFF. The variable domain in full, completed from reference TRBV5-4 and TRBJ2-2, reads ETGVTQSPTHLIKTRGQQVTLRCSSQSGHNTVSWYQQALGQGPQFIFQYYREEENGRGNFPPRFSGLQFPNYSSELNVNALELDDSALYLCASSFSGRADTGELFFGEGSRLTVL.

This clone was observed once. The chain combines TRBV25-1 with TRBJ2-5; TRBD1 is a possible D gene (5 bases). Germline lookup yields CDR1 MGHDK and CDR2 SYGVNS. The V and J ends lost 1 base and 5 bases respectively, with 14 bases between them. The CDR3 is made up of 15 amino acids. The CDR3 here is CASSEWGRAVETQYF. The CDR3 nucleotides are TGTGCCAGCAGTGAATGGGGCAGGGCGGTGGAGACCCAGTACTTC.

The rearrangement uses TRBV25-1 and TRBJ1-1; the D gene is possibly TRBD1 (5 bases). The V end was cut by 3 bases, the J end by 1 base, with 9 bases between. This CDR3 is built from 14 residues. Germline V gene data show CDR1 as MGHDK and CDR2 as SYGVNS. CDR3 residues: CASSDWTSNTEAFF. The CDR3 DNA follows: TGTGCCAGCAGTGATTGGACATCGAACACTGAAGCTTTCTTT.